Each of the 25 T cell receptor beta chains below was sequenced from the same sample in a study of cytomegalovirus exposure and HLA in healthy donors. The PCR had 60 Vbeta and 13 Jbeta primers. Sequencing was performed with immunoSEQ multiplex PCR; in TCRdb, only in-frame clones are kept and a portion is missing. This table holds some 190,000 clones, 82% found once. The sample was PBMCs. These receptors originate from a man aged 40-50 years in good health and CMV-seronegative.

The chain employs TRBV27 and TRBJ1-5; no clear D gene. V was cut by 3 bases and J by 3 bases, with 9 bases left in between. The CDR3 length is 14 residues. Germline V gene sequence: CDR1 MNHEY, CDR2 SMNVEV (reference sequence). CDR3 sequence (DNA): TGTGCCAGCAGTTTGTATCGTCTCAATCAGCCCCAGCATTTT. Its translation: CASSLYRLNQPQHF.

The chain uses TRBV7-2 and TRBJ1-3, with a possible D match to TRBD1 (6 bases). CDR1 and CDR2 (germline): SGHTA, FQGNSA. V gave up 2 bases and J gave up 2 bases, with 7 bases separating them. This CDR3 is 14 amino acids long. CDR3 coding DNA: TGTGCCAGCAGCTTAAACAGGGCTGGAAACACCATATATTTT. Translating it yields CASSLNRAGNTIYF.

The chain links TRBV7-2 to TRBJ1-2; possibly TRBD1 for D (6 bases). V lost 4 bases, J lost 14 bases, and 14 bases lay in between. The CDR3 spans 11 residues. Germline lookup yields CDR1 SGHTA and CDR2 FQGNSA. The CDR3 reads CASSYGTPVTF. In DNA, the CDR3 is TGTGCCAGCAGCTATGGGACACCCGTTACCTTC.

The chain carries TRBV4-3 and TRBJ2-7; the match to TRBD1 covers 7 bases. V dropped 0 bases and J dropped 2; count of bases not matched to a gene: 13. CDR3 size: 18 residues. Per germline, CDR1 LGHNA and CDR2 YSLEER. The CDR3 bases are TGCGCCAGCAGCCAAGATCAGGGAGCGACAGGGTCTACCTACGAGCAGTACTTC. Translation: CASSQDQGATGSTYEQYF.

CDR3 protein: CASSLKSSYEQYF. The CDR3 DNA sequence: TGTGCCAGCAGCTTAAAGAGCTCCTACGAGCAGTACTTC. The rearrangement uses TRBV7-6 and TRBJ2-7; D uncertain. The V gene lost 2 bases and the J gene lost 0 bases, with 5 bases spanning the gap. CDR1 and CDR2 from the germline V gene are SGHVS and FNYEAQ. The CDR3 has 13 amino acids.

This chain connects TRBV28 to TRBJ1-5; unclear D gene. This CDR3 has 13 amino acids. Trimming shortened V by 6 bases and J by 7 bases, and 13 bases separated the two germline ends. Germline V gene data show CDR1 as MDHEN and CDR2 as SYDVKM. The CDR3 DNA follows: TGTGCCAGCAGACCCGGGATCAAGCAGCCCCAGCATTTT. The encoded protein is CASRPGIKQPQHF.

This clone was seen once. V gene TRBV5-1 combines with J gene TRBJ2-5; the D gene is possibly TRBD2 (7 bases). With 0 bases removed from V and 7 bases from J, the gap between germline ends came to 19 bases. CDR1 SGHRS and CDR2 YFSETQ come from the germline V gene. The CDR3 covers 16 residues. The CDR3 coding sequence is TGCGCCAGCAGCTTGGAGGGGGGGTCAGGAGAAGGGACCCAGTACTTC. Translation: CASSLEGGSGEGTQYF. The variable domain in full, completed from reference TRBV5-1 and TRBJ2-5, reads KAGVTQTPRYLIKTRGQQVTLSCSPISGHRSVSWYQQTPGQGLQFLFEYFSETQRNKGNFPGRFSGRQFSNSRSEMNVSTLELGDSALYLCASSLEGGSGEGTQYFGPGTRLLVL.

The CDR3 loop is CASSQYRENTEAFF. The CDR3 DNA follows: TGCGCCAGCAGCCAATACAGGGAGAACACTGAAGCTTTCTTT. The V call is TRBV4-3, the J call TRBJ1-1; D might be TRBD1 (6 bases). The CDR3 sequence is 14 residues long. The germline V gene has CDR1 LGHNA and CDR2 YSLEER. V lost 2 bases and J lost 1, with 8 bases in between.

This rearrangement joins TRBV7-8 to TRBJ1-3; the D is unclear. Germline V gene sequence: CDR1 SGHVS, CDR2 FQNEAQ. Trimming cost V 1 base and J 0 bases, with 7 bases left between them. CDR3 length: 15 residues. The CDR3 is CASSLGASSGNTIYF. The CDR3 DNA reads as TGTGCCAGCAGCTTAGGGGCCTCCTCTGGAAACACCATATATTTT.

The V call is TRBV27, the J call TRBJ2-7; D is possibly TRBD1 (7 bases). CDR1 is MNHEY and CDR2 is SMNVEV in the germline V gene (reference sequence). CDR3 size: 17 residues. Between the trimmed V and J ends, which lost 3 bases and 0 bases, there was a span of 18 bases. Here the CDR3 DNA reads TGTGCCAGCAGTTTTAGGGTAGGACAGGACTACTCCTACGAGCAGTACTTC. This gives the protein CASSFRVGQDYSYEQYF.

V gene TRBV11-2 combines with J gene TRBJ2-7; tentatively, D is TRBD1 (6 bases). This CDR3 comprises 14 residues. Trimming stripped 1 base from V and 6 bases from J, with 13 bases between. Germline V gene data show CDR1 as SGHAT and CDR2 as FQNNGV. CDR3 nucleotides: TGTGCCAGCAGCTTAGCTCTCAGGGGCACCGAGCAGTACTTC. The encoded protein is CASSLALRGTEQYF.

CDR3 nucleotides: TGTGCCAGCAGCTTAATGGGGGGCTCCTACAATGAGCAGTTCTTC. It encodes CASSLMGGSYNEQFF. The rearrangement links TRBV7-3 to TRBJ2-1; TRBD2 is a possible D gene (6 bases). Trimming removed 1 base at V and 0 bases at J, with 7 bases between. The germline CDR1 and CDR2 sequences are SGHTA and FQGTGA. The CDR3 contains 15 residues.

V is TRBV27 and J is TRBJ2-1, with 11 bases matching TRBD2. CDR1 and CDR2 from the germline V gene are MNHEY and SMNVEV (reference sequence). This CDR3 contains 12 residues. Losses at the gene ends were 6 bases for V and 10 bases for J; bases not matched to a gene: 2. The CDR3 here is CASRRLAGEQFF. CDR3 nucleotide sequence: TGTGCCAGCAGGCGACTAGCGGGAGAGCAGTTCTTC.

The chain uses TRBV2 and TRBJ1-5; the D gene is possibly TRBD1 (6 bases). This CDR3 spans 15 amino acids. The germline V gene has CDR1 SNHLY and CDR2 FYNNEI. The V end was cut by 6 bases, the J end by 4 bases, with 16 bases between. In nucleotides, the CDR3 is TGTGCCAGCAGGGCAGGGGAGTCGGGAAATCAGCCCCAGCATTTT. Residues: CASRAGESGNQPQHF.

The rearrangement links TRBV5-1 to TRBJ2-7; D is perhaps TRBD1 (5 bases). This CDR3 region has 15 residues. Germline V gene lookup returns CDR1 SGHRS and CDR2 YFSETQ. V was cut by 0 bases and J by 2 bases, with 12 bases left in between. DNA for the CDR3: TGCGCCAGCAGCTTGGCCCTACAGGCAACCTACGAGCAGTACTTC. Protein: CASSLALQATYEQYF.

The chain couples TRBV30 to TRBJ2-7; 8 positions agree with TRBD1. This CDR3 comprises 17 residues. With 2 bases clipped from V and 3 bases from J, the junction kept 15 bases outside the gene matches. Germline V gene sequence: CDR1 GTSNPN, CDR2 SVGIG (reference sequence). For the CDR3, the DNA is TGTGCCTGGAGTCTAAAGCAGGGGGCGCGAAATCACTACGAGCAGTACTTC. Translation: CAWSLKQGARNHYEQYF.

The chain links TRBV7-9 to TRBJ1-1; tentatively, D is TRBD1 (5 bases). Germline V CDR1 and CDR2: SEHNR, FQNEAQ (reference sequence). Trimming stripped 6 bases from V and 0 bases from J, with 14 bases between. This CDR3 is built from 15 residues. The CDR3 sequence: CASRDKDRLNTEAFF. The DNA of the CDR3 is TGTGCCAGCAGGGACAAGGACCGTTTGAACACTGAAGCTTTCTTT.

The chain uses TRBV7-3 and TRBJ2-7; D may be TRBD2 (6 bases). The CDR3 spans 12 residues. The V gene lost 3 bases and the J gene lost 4 bases, with 7 bases spanning the gap. Germline V gene data show CDR1 as SGHTA and CDR2 as FQGTGA. CDR3 residues: CASSFAGYEQYF. The CDR3 coding sequence is TGTGCCAGCAGCTTCGCGGGGTACGAGCAGTACTTC.

This chain uses TRBV29-1 with TRBJ1-5, with D maybe TRBD1 (5 bases). Looked up from germline, CDR1 is SQVTM and CDR2 is ANQGSEA. The V and J ends lost 8 bases and 5 bases respectively, with 19 bases between them. CDR3 size: 14 residues. This CDR3 is CSSRRDGDYQPQHF. In DNA, the CDR3 is TGCAGCTCCCGGAGGGACGGAGATTATCAGCCCCAGCATTTT.

This chain links TRBV6-6 with TRBJ1-3; 9 bases fit TRBD1. The germline V gene has CDR1 MNHNY and CDR2 SVGAGI (reference sequence). The V gene end was trimmed by 6 bases and the J gene end by 2 bases; junction bases not matched to a gene: 5. This CDR3 spans 15 amino acids. The CDR3 protein is CASRVGTGPGNTIYF. The CDR3 region has the DNA TGTGCCAGCAGAGTTGGGACAGGGCCTGGAAACACCATATATTTT.

The chain is built from TRBV25-1 and TRBJ1-1; TRBD1 is a possible D gene (5 bases). The CDR3 covers 11 residues. CDR1 and CDR2 (germline): MGHDK, SYGVNS. V gave up 6 bases and J gave up 8 bases, with 10 bases separating them. The CDR3 loop is CASRVGQEAFF. In nucleotides, the CDR3 is TGTGCCAGCAGGGTGGGGCAAGAAGCTTTCTTT.

This clone qualifies as medium-sized. The rearrangement joins TRBV6-5 to TRBJ2-7, with D tentatively TRBD2 (6 bases). The length of the CDR3 is 14 residues. V shed 6 bases and J shed 6 bases, with 18 bases lying between them. Germline-derived CDR1 and CDR2 are MNHEY and SVGAGI. The CDR3 loop reads CASSAPGVRGEQYF. CDR3 nucleotide sequence: TGTGCCAGCAGCGCGCCGGGAGTAAGGGGCGAGCAGTACTTC.

The chain couples TRBV30 to TRBJ1-6; D possibly corresponds to TRBD1 (6 bases). CDR3 length: 14 residues. Germline assignment: CDR1 GTSNPN and CDR2 SVGIG (reference sequence). The V end was cut by 1 base, the J end by 7 bases, with 11 bases between. CDR3 amino acids: CAWSGGHSNSPLHF. Written as DNA, the CDR3 is TGTGCCTGGAGTGGGGGACACTCAAATTCACCCCTCCACTTT. Looking up the rest from reference TRBV30 and TRBJ1-6 gives the full variable domain: SQTIHQWPATLVQPVGSPLSLECTVEGTSNPNLYWYRQAAGRGLQLLFYSVGIGQISSEVPQNLSASRPQDRQFILSSKKLLLSDSGFYLCAWSGGHSNSPLHFGNGTRLTVT.

J is TRBJ1-5 and V is TRBV19; no clear D. V was trimmed by 4 bases and J by 0 bases, leaving 13 bases between them. Germline values: CDR1 LNHDA, CDR2 SQIVND (reference sequence). The length of the CDR3 is 16 residues. CDR3 amino acids: CASSTKTDNSNQPQHF. The CDR3 region has the DNA TGTGCCAGTAGTACAAAGACTGATAATAGCAATCAGCCCCAGCATTTT.

The rearrangement links TRBV4-3 to TRBJ2-1; D is perhaps TRBD2 (6 bases). The V and J ends lost 0 bases and 10 bases respectively, with 10 bases between them. The length of the CDR3 is 13 residues. Germline CDR1 LGHNA, CDR2 YSLEER. The CDR3 here is CASSQDSGAEQFF. The DNA for the CDR3 is TGCGCCAGCAGCCAAGATTCGGGAGCGGAGCAGTTCTTC.